Following are 8 T cell receptor beta chains from one sample sequenced in a study of CD8+CD57+ T cells in acquired aplastic anemia. Both TCR beta VDJ combination and CDR3 sequence profiling were carried out. Genomic DNA was the template for this profiling. Each CDR3 protein gets one entry after TCRdb re-called the reads with MiXCR. The sample lists some 280,000 distinct CDR3 sequences, approximately 57% occurring once. The sample taken for sequencing was sorted CD4+, CD8+, or CD8+CD57+ T cells (not recorded which) from PBMCs. The receptors shown here come from a human donor with severe aplastic anemia or a healthy control (not recorded which).

The CDR3 spells CASSGTVTYEQYF. The CDR3 bases are TGCGCCAGCAGCGGGACGGTAACCTACGAGCAGTACTTC. The gene calls are TRBV5-1 and TRBJ2-7; D might be TRBD1 or TRBD2, each matching 5 bases. The germline gives CDR1 SGHRS, CDR2 YFSETQ. The CDR3 spans 13 residues. Trimming removed 4 bases from V and 2 bases from J, with 10 bases in between.

This clonotype appeared many times. The V and J genes are TRBV7-9 and TRBJ1-2; a weak D match, TRBD1 (5 bases). The CDR3 consists of 15 residues. Trimming stripped 4 bases from V and 2 bases from J, with 14 bases between. Germline V gives CDR1 SEHNR, CDR2 FQNEAQ (reference sequence). CDR3 DNA sequence: TGTGCCAGCAGCTCCCCCAGGGAACCCAACTATGGCTACACCTTC. This translates into CASSSPREPNYGYTF. Based on the CDR3 plus reference TRBV7-9 and TRBJ1-2, the full variable domain is DTGVSQNPRHKITKRGQNVTFRCDPISEHNRLYWYRQTLGQGPEFLTYFQNEAQLEKSRLLSDRFSAERPKGSFSTLEIQRTEQGDSAMYLCASSSPREPNYGYTFGSGTRLTVV.

This clonotype appeared once. The chain has TRBV6-2 or TRBV6-3 and TRBJ2-7; D possibly corresponds to TRBD2 (6 bases). The CDR3 has 15 amino acids. Per the germline V gene, CDR1 is MNHEY and CDR2 is SVGEGT. Trimming took off 0 bases at V and 3 bases at J, with 12 bases between the two ends. CDR3 loop: CASSYSRDFVYEQYF. The CDR3 DNA follows: TGTGCCAGCAGTTACTCCAGGGACTTCGTCTACGAGCAGTACTTC.

The genes are TRBV7-2 and TRBJ1-3; unclear D gene. CDR3 length: 15 residues. Germline V gene data show CDR1 as SGHTA and CDR2 as FQGNSA. The germline V and J ends were trimmed by 1 base and 0 bases, with 7 bases remaining between them. CDR3 amino acids: CASSLGSTSGNTIYF. The DNA of the CDR3 is TGTGCCAGCAGCTTAGGGTCGACCTCTGGAAACACCATATATTTT.

On this clonotype itself: Relative to the germline gene, one junction end is altered; a read error may explain this. CDR3 protein: CASSEGFGTEAFF. CDR3 nucleotides: TGCGCCAGCAGTGAGGGGTTCGGGACTGAAGCTTTCTTT. The J gene is TRBJ1-1, the V gene TRBV7-4; possibly TRBD1 for D (5 bases). The CDR3 extends over 13 amino acids. In germline, CDR1 is SGHVT, CDR2 SQSDAQ. Full variable domain (rest looked up from reference TRBV7-4 and TRBJ1-1): GAGVSQSPRYKVAKRGRDVALRCDSISGHVTLYWYRQTLGQGSEVLTYSQSDAQRDKSGRPSGRFSAERPERSVSTLKIQRTEQGDSAVYLCASSEGFGTEAFFGQGTRLTVV.

Points on this clonotype: Since a much larger clone is just one base distant, this may be a read error. This chain links TRBV9 with TRBJ1-1, with 7 bases that match TRBD1. The germline CDR1 and CDR2 sequences are SGDLS and YYNGEE. The CDR3 extends over 16 amino acids. The DNA for the CDR3 is TGTACCAGCAGCCCACACCTGGGACAGTTGAACACTGAAGCTTTCTTT. Its protein is CTSSPHLGQLNTEAFF.

This rearrangement joins TRBV19 to TRBJ1-1, with 7 bases matching TRBD1. The V gene's germline CDR1 is LNHDA and CDR2 SQIVND (reference sequence). V lost 5 bases to trimming and J lost 7 bases; unmatched junction nucleotides: 10. The CDR3 contains 14 residues. Here the CDR3 DNA reads TGTGCCAGTAGTGTCGGTAGGGGGCAAGGTGAAGCTTTCTTT. It yields the protein CASSVGRGQGEAFF.

Only a few counts were recorded for this clonotype. V and J are TRBV10-3 and TRBJ1-2, with TRBD1 as a possible D gene (5 bases). V lost 0 bases and J 3 bases, leaving 8 bases between the germline ends. Per germline, CDR1 ENHRY and CDR2 SYGVKD. The CDR3 runs 14 residues. As DNA, the CDR3 is TGTGCCATCAGTGAGTCGACAGAGCACTATGGCTACACCTTC. Amino acid sequence: CAISESTEHYGYTF.